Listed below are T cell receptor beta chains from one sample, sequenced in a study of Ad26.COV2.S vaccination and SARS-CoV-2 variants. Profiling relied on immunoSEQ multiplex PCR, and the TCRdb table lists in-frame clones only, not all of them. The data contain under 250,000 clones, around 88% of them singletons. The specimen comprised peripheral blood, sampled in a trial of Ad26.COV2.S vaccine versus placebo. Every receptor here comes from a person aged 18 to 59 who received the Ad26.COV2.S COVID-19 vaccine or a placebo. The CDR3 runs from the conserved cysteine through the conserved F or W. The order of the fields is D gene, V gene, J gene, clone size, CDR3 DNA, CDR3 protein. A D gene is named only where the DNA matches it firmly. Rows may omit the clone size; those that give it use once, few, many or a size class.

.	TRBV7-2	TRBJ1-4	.	TGTGCCAGCAGCCCAAACCCGTATGAAAAACTGTTTTTT	CASSPNPYEKLFF
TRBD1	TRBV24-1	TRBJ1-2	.	TGTGCCACCAGTGGTCGACAGGGAATTTTGCCCTCTGGCTACACCTTC	CATSGRQGILPSGYTF
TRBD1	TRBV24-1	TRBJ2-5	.	TGTGCCACCAGTGATTTGCCACAGGGGATCGAGGAGACCCAGTACTTC	CATSDLPQGIEETQYF
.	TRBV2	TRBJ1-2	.	TGTGCCAGCAGTGAAGCGCTGAGGGAATCTGGCTACACCTTC	CASSEALRESGYTF
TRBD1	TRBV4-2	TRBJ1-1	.	TGTGCCAGCAGCCAAGTCGGGACAGGGTCTAGCGCTGAAGCTTTCTTT	CASSQVGTGSSAEAFF
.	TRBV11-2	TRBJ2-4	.	TGTGCCAGCAGCTATAGGCTTAGTACCAAAAACATTCAGTACTTC	CASSYRLSTKNIQYF
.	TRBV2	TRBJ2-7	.	TGTGCCAGCAGAGGGGTCACCTACGAGCAGTACTTC	CASRGVTYEQYF
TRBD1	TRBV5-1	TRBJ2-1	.	TGCGCCAGCAGCCTAGGGGACAGGGATTCCTACAATGAGCAGTTCTTC	CASSLGDRDSYNEQFF
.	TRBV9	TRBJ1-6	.	TGTGCCAGCAGCGTAGAGAGGGGGACTGGTTCACCCCTCCACTTT	CASSVERGTGSPLHF
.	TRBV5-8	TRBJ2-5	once	TGTGCCAGCAGCTTGTACAGCGAGGAGACCCAGTACTTC	CASSLYSEETQYF
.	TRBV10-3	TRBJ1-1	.	TGTGCCATCAGTGAGGTAGTGAACACTGAAGCTTTCTTT	CAISEVVNTEAFF
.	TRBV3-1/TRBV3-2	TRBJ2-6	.	TGTGCCAGCAGGGCCCGGGGGACTTCTAACTCTGGGGCCAACGTCCTGACTTTC	CASRARGTSNSGANVLTF
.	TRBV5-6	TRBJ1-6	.	TGTGCCAGCAGCTTCCCTTGGGGGGCAGGGAATTCACCCCTCCACTTT	CASSFPWGAGNSPLHF
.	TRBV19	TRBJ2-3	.	TGTGCCAGTAGTGACTCGGGATGGGAAGATACGCAGTATTTT	CASSDSGWEDTQYF
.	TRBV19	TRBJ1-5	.	TGTGCCAGTAGTATAGTCCGAGACAGAGCTAGCAATCAGCCCCAGCATTTT	CASSIVRDRASNQPQHF
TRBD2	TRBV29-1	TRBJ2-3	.	TGCAGCGTCGCGACTAGCGGGGGGGGAGGTACGCAGTATTTT	CSVATSGGGGTQYF
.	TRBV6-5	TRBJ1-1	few	TGTGCCAGCAGCCAGAGACAGCTGAACACTGAAGCTTTCTTT	CASSQRQLNTEAFF
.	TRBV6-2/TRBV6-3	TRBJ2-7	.	TGTGCCAGCAGTCAGACCGTCTACGAGCAGTACTTC	CASSQTVYEQYF
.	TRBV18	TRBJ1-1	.	TGTGCCAGCTCACCCCCGTCTGTATTGCGGGACAACACTGAAGCTTTCTTT	CASSPPSVLRDNTEAFF
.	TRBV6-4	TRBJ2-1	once	TGTGCCAGCAGTGACGGATACAATGAGCAGTTCTTC	CASSDGYNEQFF
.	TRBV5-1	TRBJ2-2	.	TGCGCCAGCCGGCCTTCCGCCCCTCCAACCACCGGGGAGCTGTTTTTT	CASRPSAPPTTGELFF
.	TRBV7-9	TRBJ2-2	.	TGTGCCAGCAGCTGGGGGACAACTGCCGGGGAGCTGTTTTTT	CASSWGTTAGELFF
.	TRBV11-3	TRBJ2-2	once	TGTGCCAGCAGCTTAGGGCTTGGCGGGGAGCTGTTTTTT	CASSLGLGGELFF
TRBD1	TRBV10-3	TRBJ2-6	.	TGTGCCATCAGTGAGGGGGGCAGGGGGCTAACCAAATCTGGGGCCAACGTCCTGACTTTC	CAISEGGRGLTKSGANVLTF
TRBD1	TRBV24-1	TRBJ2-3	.	TGTGCCACCAGTGACGGCAGGGGGCTTGCAGATACGCAGTATTTT	CATSDGRGLADTQYF
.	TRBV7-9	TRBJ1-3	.	TGTGCCAGCAGCTTAACGCCCAGCTCTGGAAACACCATATATTTT	CASSLTPSSGNTIYF
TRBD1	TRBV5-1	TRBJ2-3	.	TGCGCCAGCAGCATCGGGACAGGGATCACAGATACGCAGTATTTT	CASSIGTGITDTQYF
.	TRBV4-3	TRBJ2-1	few	TGCGCCAGCAGCCAAGATCGGGTCGGCAATGAGCAGTTCTTC	CASSQDRVGNEQFF
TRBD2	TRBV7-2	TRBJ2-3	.	TGTGCCAGCAGCTCTGCGGTGACTAGCGGGATCAATACGCAGTATTTT	CASSSAVTSGINTQYF
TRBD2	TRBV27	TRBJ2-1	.	TGTGCCAGCAGCCTCAGTAGCGGGGTTTGGAATGAGCAGTTCTTC	CASSLSSGVWNEQFF
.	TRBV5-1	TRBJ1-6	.	TGCGCCAGCAGCTCCGGGACAACTAGCTCCTATAATTCACCCCTCCACTTT	CASSSGTTSSYNSPLHF
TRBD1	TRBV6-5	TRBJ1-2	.	TGTGCCAGCCGACAGGGAGATAACTATGGCTACACCTTC	CASRQGDNYGYTF
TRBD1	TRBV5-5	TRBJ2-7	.	TGTGCCAGCAGCCCGGACAGGGCAAATCGTGGCGAGCAGTACTTC	CASSPDRANRGEQYF
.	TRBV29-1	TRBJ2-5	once	TGCAGCGTTGATAGGGGCCAAAAAGGGGGAGAGACCCAGTACTTC	CSVDRGQKGGETQYF
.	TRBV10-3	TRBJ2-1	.	TGTGCCATCAGTGACGGCCTAACCTACAACAATGAGCAGTTCTTC	CAISDGLTYNNEQFF
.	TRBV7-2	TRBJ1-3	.	TGTGCCAGCAGCTCGCAAGGGGGACTCTCTGGAAACACCATATATTTT	CASSSQGGLSGNTIYF
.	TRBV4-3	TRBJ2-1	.	TGCGCCAGCAGCCAAGGTACGGGAGTAAACAATGAGCAGTTCTTC	CASSQGTGVNNEQFF
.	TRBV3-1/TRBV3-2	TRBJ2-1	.	TGTGCCAGCAGGTTCCGACTGGGTAATGAGCAGTTCTTC	CASRFRLGNEQFF
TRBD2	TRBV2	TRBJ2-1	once	TGTGCCAGCAGCCGGGAACTAGCGGGGCACAATGAGCAGTTCTTC	CASSRELAGHNEQFF
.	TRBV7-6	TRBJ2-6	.	TGTGCCAGCAGCGGAGTGGACGGCATCTTTGGGGCCAACGTCCTGACTTTC	CASSGVDGIFGANVLTF
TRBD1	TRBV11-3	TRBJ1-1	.	TGTGCCAGCAGCCCCCGACAGGGTGTTGAAGCTTTCTTT	CASSPRQGVEAFF
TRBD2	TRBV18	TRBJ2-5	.	TGTGCCAGCTCAGCAACAGCGGGGGGTTTCGAGACCCAGTACTTC	CASSATAGGFETQYF
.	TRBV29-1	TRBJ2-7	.	TGCAGCGTGGGGGCAGGTTTAATCTACGAGCAGTACTTC	CSVGAGLIYEQYF
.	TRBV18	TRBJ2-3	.	TGTGCCAGCTCACCACTAGGAAACACAGATACGCAGTATTTT	CASSPLGNTDTQYF
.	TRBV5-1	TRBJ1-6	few	TGCGCCAGTCGTTCCGGTAATTCACCCCTCCACTTT	CASRSGNSPLHF
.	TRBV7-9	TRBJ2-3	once	TGTGCCAGCCACCACAGGGAGCACACAGATACGCAGTATTTT	CASHHREHTDTQYF
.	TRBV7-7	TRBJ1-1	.	TGTGCTAGTCCGTATCCCTGGACTTTCTTT	CASPYPWTFF
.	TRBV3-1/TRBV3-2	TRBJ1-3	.	TGTGCCAGCAGCCAAGATCGGTTACGGGACTCTGGAAACACCATATATTTT	CASSQDRLRDSGNTIYF
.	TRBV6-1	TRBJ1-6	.	TGTGCCAGCAGTGAAGGGGGAACGTTCTCCTATAATTCACCCCTCCACTTT	CASSEGGTFSYNSPLHF
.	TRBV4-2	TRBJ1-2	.	TGTGCCAGCAGCCAAGTAGGACAGCTCAACCATGGCTACACCTTC	CASSQVGQLNHGYTF
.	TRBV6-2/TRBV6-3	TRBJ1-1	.	TGTGCCAGCAGTCGGACGGGCCAAACACAAAAAGCTTTCTTT	CASSRTGQTQKAFF
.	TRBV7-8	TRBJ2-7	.	TGTGCCAGCAGCTTAGTGGCTACCTACGAGCAGTACTTC	CASSLVATYEQYF
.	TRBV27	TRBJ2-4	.	TGTGCCAGCAGTTTTTCTAGCGTCGAAAACATTCAGTACTTC	CASSFSSVENIQYF
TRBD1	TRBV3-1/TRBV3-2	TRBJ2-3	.	TGTGCCAGCAGCCAACGGACAGGGGGAGGTCAGAATACGCAGTATTTT	CASSQRTGGGQNTQYF
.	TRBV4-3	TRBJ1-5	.	TGCGCCAGCAGCCAAGAGGGGGGTCTGGGTCAGCCCCAGCATTTT	CASSQEGGLGQPQHF
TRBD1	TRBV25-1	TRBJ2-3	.	TGTGCCAGCAGTCCCCAGGGGGCACGCGGCACAGATACGCAGTATTTT	CASSPQGARGTDTQYF
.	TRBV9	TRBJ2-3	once	TGTGCCAGCAGCGGGGTGGGTGGAACTAGCACAGATACGCAGTATTTT	CASSGVGGTSTDTQYF
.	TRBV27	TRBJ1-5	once	TGTGCCAGCGGCTTCATCGGACTATTCGGGAATCAGCCCCAGCATTTT	CASGFIGLFGNQPQHF